The T cell receptor (beta chain) described here comes from a study of shared clonotypes between healthy human individuals. Study-level findings and limits: Only blood samples were collected, and tissue repertoires likely differ.

Per the original data handling: As immunoSEQ supplied junction-only sequences (without quality scores), filtering differed. Here immunoSEQ multiplex PCR was the method, and the copy in TCRdb shows in-frame clones only, minus some. The V and J calls and clone size are taken from that table; D and trimming were inferred from the DNA. The profile shows about 2.3 million clones, roughly 92% of them singletons. This clone was observed once. Its specificity is not known. There are 15 residues in the CDR3. The trim removed 4 bases at V and 1 base at J, leaving 3 bases unmatched. CDR1 SGHTA and CDR2 FQGTGA come from the germline V gene.

The V call is TRBV7-3, the J call TRBJ2-3; TRBD1 agrees at 9 bases. The sequenced sample was naive CD4+ T cells from PBMCs. As to subset: CD45RA+ positively selected. The TCR sequence derives from a young man in good health. Some clones in this sample may be carry-over from other donors' samples. CDR3 region: CASSSWDRGTDTQYF. The CDR3 region has the DNA TGTGCCAGCAGCTCCTGGGACAGGGGCACAGATACGCAGTATTTT.